Given below is one TCR beta chain in context. This specimen comes from a study of blood T cell repertoires in COVID-19. About the study: Material from acute and convalescent COVID-19 was sourced from the United States, Italy and Spain.

Participants were aged about 18 to 90 years, lived in under 25 US areas, and enrolled virtually. In the original processing: Estimates of nucleated cell counts were drawn from the amplification of reference gene primers. Here immunoSEQ multiplex PCR was the method, and the copy in TCRdb shows in-frame clones only, minus some. V, J and clone size are taken as reported in that table, and D and trimming were inferred from the DNA itself. Of fewer than 300,000 clones in the sample, about 93% were seen once. Specimen: PBMCs or T cells enriched from blood (not recorded which). This sequence was found in a woman younger than 45 who had recovered from COVID-19.

The CDR3 DNA sequence: TGTGCCAGCACTATACAGGGACCCTACGAGCAGTACTTC. It encodes CASTIQGPYEQYF. The V and J genes are TRBV5-4 and TRBJ2-7, with D possibly matching TRBD1 (6 bases). Trimming stripped 6 bases from V and 2 bases from J, with 12 bases between. This CDR3 has 13 residues. Germline lookup yields CDR1 SGHNT and CDR2 YYREEE (reference sequence). The whole variable domain, filled in from reference TRBV5-4 and TRBJ2-7, reads ETGVTQSPTHLIKTRGQQVTLRCSSQSGHNTVSWYQQALGQGPQFIFQYYREEENGRGNFPPRFSGLQFPNYSSELNVNALELDDSALYLCASTIQGPYEQYFGPGTRLTVT.